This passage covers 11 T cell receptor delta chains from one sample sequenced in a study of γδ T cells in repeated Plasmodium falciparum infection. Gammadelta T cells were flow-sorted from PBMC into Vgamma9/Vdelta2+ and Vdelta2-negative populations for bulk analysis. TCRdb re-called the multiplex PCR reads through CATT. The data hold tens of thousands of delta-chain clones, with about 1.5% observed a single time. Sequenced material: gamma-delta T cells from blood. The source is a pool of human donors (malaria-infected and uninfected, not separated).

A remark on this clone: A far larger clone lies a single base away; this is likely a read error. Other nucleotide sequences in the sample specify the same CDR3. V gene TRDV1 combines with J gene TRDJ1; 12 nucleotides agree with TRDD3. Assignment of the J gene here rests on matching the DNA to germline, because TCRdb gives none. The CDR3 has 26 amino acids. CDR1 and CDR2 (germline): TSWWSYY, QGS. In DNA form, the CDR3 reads TGTGCTCTTGGGAACAACCCGCCTTCCTACCTAATCTGGGGGATACGCGAGAATGGGGAAACCGACAAACTCATCTTT. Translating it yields CALGNNPPSYLIWGIRENGETDKLIF.

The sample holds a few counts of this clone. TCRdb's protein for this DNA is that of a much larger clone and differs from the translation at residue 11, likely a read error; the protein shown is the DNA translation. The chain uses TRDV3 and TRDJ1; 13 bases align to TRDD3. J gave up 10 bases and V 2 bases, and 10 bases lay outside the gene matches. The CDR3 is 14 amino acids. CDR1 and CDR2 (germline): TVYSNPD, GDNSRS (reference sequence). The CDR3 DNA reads TGTGCCTTTTCTAACTGGGGGATACGAACCAGACTCATCTTT. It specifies CAFSNWGIRTRLIF.

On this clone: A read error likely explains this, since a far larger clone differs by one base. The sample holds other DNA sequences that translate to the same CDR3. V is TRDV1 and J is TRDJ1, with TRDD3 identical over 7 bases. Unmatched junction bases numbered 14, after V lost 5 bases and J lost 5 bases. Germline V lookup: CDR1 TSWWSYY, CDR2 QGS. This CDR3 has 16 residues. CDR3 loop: CALGLPRKGIEDKLIF. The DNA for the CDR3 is TGTGCTCTTGGGTTACCTAGGAAGGGGATAGAAGATAAACTCATCTTT.

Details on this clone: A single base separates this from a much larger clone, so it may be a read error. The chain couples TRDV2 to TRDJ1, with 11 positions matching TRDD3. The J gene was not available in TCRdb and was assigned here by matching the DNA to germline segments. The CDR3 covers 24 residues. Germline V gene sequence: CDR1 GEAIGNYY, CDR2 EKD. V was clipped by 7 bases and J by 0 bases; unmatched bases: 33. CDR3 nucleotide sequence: TGTGCCTGCGACGGCCCCTTGACCTTCCTTTCTTCACGTACTGGGGGATATAACACCGATAAACTCATCTTT. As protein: CACDGPLTFLSSRTGGYNTDKLIF.

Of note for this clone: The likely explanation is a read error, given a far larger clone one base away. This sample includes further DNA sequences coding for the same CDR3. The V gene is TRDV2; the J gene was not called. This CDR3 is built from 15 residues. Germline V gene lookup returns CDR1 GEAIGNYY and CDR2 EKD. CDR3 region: CACDPLSPYTDKLIF. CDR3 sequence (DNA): TGTGCCTGTGACCCCTTGTCCCCGTACACCGATAAACTCATCTTC.

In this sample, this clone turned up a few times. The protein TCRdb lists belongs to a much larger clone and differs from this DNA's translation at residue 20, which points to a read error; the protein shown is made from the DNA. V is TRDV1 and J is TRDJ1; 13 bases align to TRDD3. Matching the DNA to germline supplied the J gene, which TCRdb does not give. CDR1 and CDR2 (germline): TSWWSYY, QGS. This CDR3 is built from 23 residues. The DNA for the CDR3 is TGTGCTCTTGGGGAGCATCGCGCCCTCTTCCACACGGTACTGGGGGATACGGTCGATAGACTCATCTTT. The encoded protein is CALGEHRALFHTVLGDTVDRLIF.

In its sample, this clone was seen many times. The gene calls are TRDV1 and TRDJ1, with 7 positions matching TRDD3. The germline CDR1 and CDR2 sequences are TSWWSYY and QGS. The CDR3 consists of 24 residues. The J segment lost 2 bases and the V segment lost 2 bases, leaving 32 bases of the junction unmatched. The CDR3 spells CALGEVRNQITNPIRGDWTDKLIF. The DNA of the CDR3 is TGTGCTCTTGGGGAAGTGCGAAACCAAATAACAAATCCAATTCGGGGGGATTGGACCGATAAACTCATCTTT.

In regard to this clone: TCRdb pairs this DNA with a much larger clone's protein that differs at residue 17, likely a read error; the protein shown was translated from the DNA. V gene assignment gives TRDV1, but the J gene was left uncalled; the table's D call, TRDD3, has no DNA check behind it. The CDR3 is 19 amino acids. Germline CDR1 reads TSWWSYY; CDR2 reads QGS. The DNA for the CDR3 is TGTGCTCTTGGGGGTCTGCCTTCTCTGGGGGAAACGAGGACCGATAAACCCATCTTT. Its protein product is CALGGLPSLGETRTDKPIF.

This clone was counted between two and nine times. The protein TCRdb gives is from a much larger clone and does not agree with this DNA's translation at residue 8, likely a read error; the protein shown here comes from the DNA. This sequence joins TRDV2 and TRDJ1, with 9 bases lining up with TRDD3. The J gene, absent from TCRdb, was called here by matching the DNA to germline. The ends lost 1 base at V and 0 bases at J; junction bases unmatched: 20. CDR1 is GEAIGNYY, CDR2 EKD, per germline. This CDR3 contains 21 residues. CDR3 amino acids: CACDTAYLGIRDTPYTDKLIF. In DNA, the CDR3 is TGTGCCTGTGACACGGCGTACTTGGGGATACGCGATACCCCATACACCGATAAACTCATCTTT.

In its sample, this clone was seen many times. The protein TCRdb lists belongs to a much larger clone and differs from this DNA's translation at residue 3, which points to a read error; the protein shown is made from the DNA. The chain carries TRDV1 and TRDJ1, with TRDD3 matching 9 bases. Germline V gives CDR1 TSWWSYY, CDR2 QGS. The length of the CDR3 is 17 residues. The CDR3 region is CAIGVGAGGFSTDKLIF. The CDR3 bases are TGTGCTATTGGGGTCGGGGCTGGGGGATTCTCTACCGATAAACTCATCTTT.

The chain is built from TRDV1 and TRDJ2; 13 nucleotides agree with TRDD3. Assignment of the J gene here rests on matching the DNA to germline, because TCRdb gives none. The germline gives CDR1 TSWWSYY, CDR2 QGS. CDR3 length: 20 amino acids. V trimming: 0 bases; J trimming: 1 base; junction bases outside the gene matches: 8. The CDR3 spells CALGELLILGDTLLTAQLFF. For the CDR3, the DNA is TGTGCTCTTGGGGAACTACTCATACTGGGGGATACGCTTTTGACAGCACAACTCTTCTTT.